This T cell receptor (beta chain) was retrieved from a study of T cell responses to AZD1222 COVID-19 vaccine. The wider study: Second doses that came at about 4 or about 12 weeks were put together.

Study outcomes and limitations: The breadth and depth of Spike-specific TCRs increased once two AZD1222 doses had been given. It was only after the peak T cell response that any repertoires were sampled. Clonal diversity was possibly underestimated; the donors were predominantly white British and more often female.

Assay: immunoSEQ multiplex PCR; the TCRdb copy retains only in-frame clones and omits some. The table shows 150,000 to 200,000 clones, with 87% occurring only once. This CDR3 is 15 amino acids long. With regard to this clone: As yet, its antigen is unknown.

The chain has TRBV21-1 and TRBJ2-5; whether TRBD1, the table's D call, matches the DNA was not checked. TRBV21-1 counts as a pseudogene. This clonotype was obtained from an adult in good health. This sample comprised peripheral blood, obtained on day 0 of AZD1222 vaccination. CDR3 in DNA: TGTGCCAGCAGCGGACTCCGGGACACAGTTGAGACCCAGTACTTC. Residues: CASSGLRDTVETQYF.